This T cell receptor (beta chain) derives from a study of radiation and T cells in renal cell carcinoma. This clone was detected only a few times. Only in-frame clones appear in the TCRdb table, and some are missing; sequencing was by immunoSEQ multiplex PCR. The sample includes roughly 130,000 clones, 81% of them seen just once. Noted time point: blood 2 weeks post-SBRT. The treatment is: 15 Gy SBRT to primary tumor, nephrectomy 4 weeks later. CDR1 is MNHEY, CDR2 SVGAGI, per germline. The CDR3 is 14 amino acids. V lost 0 bases and J lost 6, with 11 bases in between. The specimen was blood, collected from a patient whose treatment included radiotherapy and nephrectomy. The chain has TRBV6-5 and TRBJ1-1; tentatively, D is TRBD1 (5 bases). This receptor was taken from a woman aged 60-70 years with renal cell carcinoma. CDR3 nucleotides: TGTGCCAGCAGTTACTCTGGGAAAGGGGCTGAAGCTTTCTTT. Protein: CASSYSGKGAEAFF.